Following are 31 T cell receptor beta chains from one sample sequenced in a study of CD8 T cells in Susac syndrome (dated by TCRdb to about 2019). Receptor amplification or capture employed the immunoSEQ multiplex PCR assay. RNA was extracted using the RNeasy kit, and roughly 0.5 to 1 microgram was reverse transcribed with random hexamers. TCRdb trimmed the raw reads at Q25, called clones with MiXCR and kept productive beta chains. Entries are consolidated by CDR3 protein sequence, retaining the most common genes and DNA. Recorded for this sample are some 110,000 distinct CDR3 sequences; 85% to 95% of them occurred a single time. The ten most abundant clones make up 0.093% of the sample. Sequences were obtained from CD4+ T cells from PBMCs. Receptors originate from a human donor with multiple sclerosis.

The sample holds one count of this clonotype. The chain carries TRBV7-2 and TRBJ2-1, with D perhaps matching TRBD1 (6 bases). The germline V and J ends were trimmed by 5 bases and 6 bases, with 8 bases remaining between them. CDR3 length: 12 amino acids. CDR1 and CDR2 (germline): SGHTA, FQGNSA. DNA for the CDR3: TGTGCCAGCAGCCGGACAGTCAATGAGCAGTTCTTC. Its translation: CASSRTVNEQFF.

The chain links TRBV20-1 to TRBJ2-5; weak D call: TRBD2 (6 bases). Germline values: CDR1 DFQATT, CDR2 SNEGSKA (reference sequence). CDR3 size: 14 residues. The ends were cut back, 6 bases at V and 5 bases at J, with 19 bases in the middle. CDR3 protein: CSAPPGAVGETQYF. CDR3 DNA sequence: TGCAGTGCCCCCCCGGGAGCAGTAGGGGAGACCCAGTACTTC.

This chain connects TRBV7-2 to TRBJ1-2; D is uncertain. CDR1 and CDR2 from the germline V gene are SGHTA and FQGNSA. V was clipped by 5 bases and J by 9 bases, with 16 bases between them. CDR3 length: 13 residues. The CDR3 sequence: CASSGGEFQRYTF. For the CDR3, the DNA is TGTGCCAGCAGCGGCGGGGAGTTCCAGCGCTACACCTTC.

The chain has TRBV11-3 and TRBJ2-5, with 8 nucleotides matching TRBD2. V lost 5 bases, J lost 5 bases, and 4 bases stayed unmatched. Per the germline V gene, CDR1 is SGHNT and CDR2 is YENEEA. This CDR3 spans 13 amino acids. Here the CDR3 DNA reads TGTGCCAGCAGCCCGGGACTAGAGGAGACCCAGTACTTC. This sequence encodes CASSPGLEETQYF. Supplemented by reference TRBV11-3 and TRBJ2-5, the full variable domain reads EAGVVQSPRYKIIEKKQPVAFWCNPISGHNTLYWYLQNLGQGPELLIRYENEEAVDDSQLPKDRFSAERLKGVDSTLKIQPAELGDSAVYLCASSPGLEETQYFGPGTRLLVL.

The V and J genes are TRBV7-2 and TRBJ1-2; D gene uncertain. The CDR3 is 14 amino acids. V was clipped by 6 bases and J by 4 bases, with 15 bases between them. Per the germline V gene, CDR1 is SGHTA and CDR2 is FQGNSA. DNA of the CDR3: TGTGCCAGCAGGACTACAATCGAGTCCTATGGCTACACCTTC. As protein: CASRTTIESYGYTF.

V and J are TRBV28 and TRBJ2-7; tentative D call: TRBD1 (6 bases). Trimming removed 7 bases from V and 2 bases from J, with 15 bases in between. This CDR3 has 14 amino acids. The germline V gene has CDR1 MDHEN and CDR2 SYDVKM. CDR3 amino acids: CASTPPGETYEQYF. CDR3 sequence (DNA): TGTGCCAGCACCCCTCCAGGGGAGACCTACGAGCAGTACTTC.

The CDR3 spells CASTSRALSGEQYF. The DNA for the CDR3 is TGTGCCAGCACCTCTCGGGCTTTATCGGGAGAGCAGTACTTC. The J gene is TRBJ2-7, the V gene TRBV28; TRBD2 is a possible D gene (5 bases). CDR1 is MDHEN and CDR2 is SYDVKM in the germline V gene. The CDR3 length is 14 residues. V was shortened by 7 bases and J by 7 bases, with 20 bases between the two germline ends.

This chain links TRBV7-6 with TRBJ2-1; 8 nucleotides line up with TRBD2. The V segment lost 4 bases and the J segment 7 bases; nucleotides outside the gene matches: 6. Germline-derived CDR1 and CDR2 are SGHVS and FNYEAQ. The CDR3 totals 14 residues. The CDR3 here is CASSSRGGGNEQFF. Written as DNA, the CDR3 is TGTGCCAGCAGCTCGAGGGGCGGGGGGAATGAGCAGTTCTTC.

The V and J genes are TRBV7-3 and TRBJ2-5, with TRBD1 matching over 9 bases. V was clipped by 5 bases and J by 5 bases; unmatched bases: 6. This CDR3 has 14 residues. Germline-derived CDR1 and CDR2 are SGHTA and FQGTGA. The CDR3 spells CASSPGTGRETQYF. CDR3 in DNA: TGTGCCAGCAGCCCAGGGACAGGGAGGGAGACCCAGTACTTC.

The chain combines TRBV28 with TRBJ2-1; 13 bases fit TRBD2. The J segment lost 6 bases and the V segment lost 2 bases, leaving 7 bases of the junction unmatched. Germline V lookup: CDR1 MDHEN, CDR2 SYDVKM. The CDR3 covers 17 residues. The CDR3 nucleotides are TGTGCCAGCAGTTTACCCCGAACTAGCGGGGGGGCCAATGAGCAGTTCTTC. Its translation: CASSLPRTSGGANEQFF.

The gene calls are TRBV14 and TRBJ2-5; a possible D gene is TRBD1 (5 bases). The germline gives CDR1 SGHDN, CDR2 FVKESK. V was shortened by 1 base and J by 1 base, with 7 bases between the two germline ends. This CDR3 has 14 residues. The CDR3 sequence: CASSQVTAQETQYF. The CDR3 nucleotides read TGTGCCAGCAGCCAAGTGACAGCCCAAGAGACCCAGTACTTC.

The chain uses TRBV28 and TRBJ2-1; TRBD1 matches at 7 bases. The germline V gene has CDR1 MDHEN and CDR2 SYDVKM. This CDR3 region has 13 residues. V lost 9 bases to trimming and J lost 9 bases; unmatched junction nucleotides: 11. CDR3 nucleotide sequence: TGTGCCAGTAAGGGGGCAGTGGCGGGTGAGCAGTTCTTC. Protein: CASKGAVAGEQFF. The whole variable domain, filled in from reference TRBV28 and TRBJ2-1, reads DVKVTQSSRYLVKRTGEKVFLECVQDMDHENMFWYRQDPGLGLRLIYFSYDVKMKEKGDIPEGYSVSREKKERFSLILESASTNQTSMYLCASKGAVAGEQFFGPGTRLTVL.

This rearrangement joins TRBV4-3 to TRBJ1-2; D might be TRBD1 (5 bases). The V gene's germline CDR1 is LGHNA and CDR2 YSLEER. V was trimmed by 4 bases and J by 4 bases, leaving 16 bases between them. CDR3 length: 15 residues. The chain's CDR3 is CASSRGADSSYGYTF. CDR3 DNA sequence: TGCGCCAGCAGCCGAGGGGCCGACAGTAGCTATGGCTACACCTTC.

The chain links TRBV2 to TRBJ2-5; D perhaps matches TRBD1 (5 bases). V was shortened by 3 bases and J by 7 bases, with 18 bases between the two germline ends. Per the germline V gene, CDR1 is SNHLY and CDR2 is FYNNEI. This CDR3 region has 15 residues. CDR3 nucleotides: TGTGCCAGCAGTGATTCCTCCAACCGTCAGGGGACCCAGTACTTC. Amino acid sequence: CASSDSSNRQGTQYF.

The gene calls are TRBV5-1 and TRBJ1-1, with 7 bases that match TRBD1. CDR3 size: 13 residues. V shed 4 bases and J 4 bases; nucleotides not matched to a gene: 4. Germline loops: CDR1 SGHRS, CDR2 YFSETQ. CDR3 nucleotides: TGCGCCAGCAGCACGGGACAGATCACTGAAGCTTTCTTT. Its protein product is CASSTGQITEAFF.

The CDR3 nucleotides are TGTGCCAGCAGCTTAGGGGGGACAGCAAACATTCAGTACTTC. It yields the protein CASSLGGTANIQYF. The chain is built from TRBV11-2 and TRBJ2-4; TRBD1 aligns across 7 bases. The CDR3 runs 14 residues. Germline CDR1 and CDR2: SGHAT and FQNNGV. Unmatched junction bases numbered 3, after V lost 1 base and J lost 6 bases.

This sequence joins TRBV28 and TRBJ1-2; 7 bases fit TRBD1. Per the germline V gene, CDR1 is MDHEN and CDR2 is SYDVKM. The trim removed 6 bases at V and 1 base at J, leaving 5 bases unmatched. This CDR3 comprises 14 residues. This CDR3 reads CASSLTGDNYGYTF. CDR3 DNA sequence: TGTGCCAGCAGCCTCACAGGGGATAACTATGGCTACACCTTC.

V is TRBV5-1 and J is TRBJ2-7; 9 bases agree with TRBD2. This CDR3 spans 14 amino acids. The germline V gene encodes CDR1 SGHRS and CDR2 YFSETQ. Trimming at V came to 2 bases and at J to 4 bases, leaving 4 bases not matched to a gene. The chain's CDR3 is CASSFSGGKYEQYF. The DNA for the CDR3 is TGCGCCAGCAGCTTTAGCGGGGGCAAATACGAGCAGTACTTC.

CDR3 region: CAWRGVGIQYF. In nucleotides, the CDR3 is TGTGCCTGGAGGGGGGTCGGCATTCAGTACTTC. The chain joins TRBV30 to TRBJ2-4; either TRBD1 or TRBD2 may supply D (5 bases each). The germline gives CDR1 GTSNPN, CDR2 SVGIG (reference sequence). CDR3 size: 11 residues. Trimming shortened V by 3 bases and J by 9 bases, and 9 bases separated the two germline ends. The whole variable domain, remainder taken from reference TRBV30 and TRBJ2-4, is SQTIHQWPATLVQPVGSPLSLECTVEGTSNPNLYWYRQAAGRGLQLLFYSVGIGQISSEVPQNLSASRPQDRQFILSSKKLLLSDSGFYLCAWRGVGIQYFGAGTRLSVL.

The rearrangement links TRBV12-3 or TRBV12-4 to TRBJ1-5, with D possibly TRBD1 on 5 matching bases. This CDR3 has 14 amino acids. Trimming cost V 5 bases and J 5 bases, with 13 bases left between them. CDR3 protein: CASSPGEPYQPQHF. CDR3 nucleotides: TGTGCCAGCAGTCCGGGGGAACCGTATCAGCCCCAGCATTTT.

The chain uses TRBV12-3 or TRBV12-4 and TRBJ1-2; D remains ambiguous. The CDR3 sequence is 13 residues long. V was pared by 4 bases and J by 7 bases, with 13 bases between. The CDR3 here is CASSSRPRSGYTF. As DNA, the CDR3 is TGTGCCAGCAGTTCGCGGCCCCGGAGTGGCTACACCTTC.

This clonotype was seen just once. This chain links TRBV7-9 with TRBJ1-2, with TRBD1 identical over 7 bases. The V gene end was trimmed by 5 bases and the J gene end by 4 bases; junction bases not matched to a gene: 4. CDR3 length: 13 residues. In germline, CDR1 is SEHNR, CDR2 FQNEAQ (reference sequence). Here the CDR3 DNA reads TGTGCCAGCAGCCCCAGGGGGATCTATGGCTACACCTTC. It codes for CASSPRGIYGYTF.

CDR3 bases: TGTGCCAGCAGCCCCGCCGGGCGCGACGAGCAGTACTTC. It yields the protein CASSPAGRDEQYF. The rearrangement uses TRBV6-1 and TRBJ2-7; D is unresolved. The V and J ends lost 6 bases and 5 bases respectively, with 14 bases between them. The CDR3 has 13 amino acids. CDR1 is MNHNS and CDR2 is SASEGT in the germline V gene.

The chain links TRBV3-1 to TRBJ1-3; a weak D match, TRBD1 (6 bases). Germline V CDR1 and CDR2: LGHDT, YNNKEL (reference sequence). The ends were cut back, 5 bases at V and 2 bases at J, with 19 bases in the middle. This CDR3 contains 17 residues. In nucleotides, the CDR3 is TGTGCCAGCAGCGCACTCCACCTGGACAGCGCTGGAAACACCATATATTTT. This gives the protein CASSALHLDSAGNTIYF.

This chain uses TRBV9 with TRBJ2-3; D gene ambiguous. The CDR3 covers 12 residues. CDR1 SGDLS and CDR2 YYNGEE come from the germline V gene. V lost 4 bases and J lost 5, with 8 bases in between. DNA for the CDR3: TGTGCCAGCAGCAGACTCGAAGATACGCAGTATTTT. It specifies CASSRLEDTQYF.

The V and J genes are TRBV20-1 and TRBJ1-5, with 8 bases fitting TRBD1. This CDR3 has 12 amino acids. Germline CDR1 reads DFQATT; CDR2 reads SNEGSKA (reference sequence). The V and J ends lost 6 bases and 5 bases, in that order; junction bases with no gene match: 3. Here the CDR3 reads CSATQGDQPQHF. DNA for the CDR3: TGCAGTGCCACACAGGGGGATCAGCCCCAGCATTTT.

The chain uses TRBV18 and TRBJ2-7; 8 bases map to TRBD2. Germline-derived CDR1 and CDR2 are KGHSH and LQKENI. With V trimmed by 0 bases and J by 1 base, 2 bases remained unmatched. The CDR3 is made up of 15 amino acids. Here the CDR3 DNA reads TGTGCCAGCTCACCACCTAGCGGGGCGTCCTACGAGCAGTACTTC. Protein sequence: CASSPPSGASYEQYF.

The J gene is TRBJ2-1, the V gene TRBV12-3 or TRBV12-4; 14 positions agree with TRBD2. The junction had 15 bases not matched to a gene; V was cut back by 6 bases and J by 5 bases. The CDR3 spans 19 residues. The DNA of the CDR3 is TGTGCCAGCAGCCTGGGGACTAGCGGGGGTAAAATGAAGCACAATGAGCAGTTCTTC. It codes for CASSLGTSGGKMKHNEQFF.

This chain links TRBV6-5 with TRBJ2-1, with D perhaps matching TRBD1 or TRBD2 (5 bases each). Deletions cut 0 bases from V and 9 bases from J, with 12 bases between. The CDR3 loop spans 14 amino acids. The germline V gene encodes CDR1 MNHEY and CDR2 SVGAGI. CDR3 sequence reads: CASSYSVGGSEQFF. DNA for the CDR3: TGTGCCAGCAGTTACTCGGTTGGGGGTAGTGAGCAGTTCTTC.

J is TRBJ2-3 and V is TRBV10-3; TRBD1 matches 8 bases. V lost 6 bases to trimming and J lost 6 bases; unmatched junction nucleotides: 8. Germline V lookup: CDR1 ENHRY, CDR2 SYGVKD. The CDR3 runs 14 residues. The chain's CDR3 is CAISRGQGTDTQYF. CDR3 coding DNA: TGTGCCATCAGCCGCGGACAGGGAACGGATACGCAGTATTTT.

CDR3 in amino acids: CAIAAVKETQYF. The CDR3 nucleotides are TGTGCCATCGCGGCGGTAAAAGAGACCCAGTACTTC. The gene calls are TRBV10-3 and TRBJ2-5; D unclear. The germline V and J ends were trimmed by 8 bases and 3 bases, with 10 bases remaining between them. Germline V gene lookup returns CDR1 ENHRY and CDR2 SYGVKD. The CDR3 sequence is 12 residues long.